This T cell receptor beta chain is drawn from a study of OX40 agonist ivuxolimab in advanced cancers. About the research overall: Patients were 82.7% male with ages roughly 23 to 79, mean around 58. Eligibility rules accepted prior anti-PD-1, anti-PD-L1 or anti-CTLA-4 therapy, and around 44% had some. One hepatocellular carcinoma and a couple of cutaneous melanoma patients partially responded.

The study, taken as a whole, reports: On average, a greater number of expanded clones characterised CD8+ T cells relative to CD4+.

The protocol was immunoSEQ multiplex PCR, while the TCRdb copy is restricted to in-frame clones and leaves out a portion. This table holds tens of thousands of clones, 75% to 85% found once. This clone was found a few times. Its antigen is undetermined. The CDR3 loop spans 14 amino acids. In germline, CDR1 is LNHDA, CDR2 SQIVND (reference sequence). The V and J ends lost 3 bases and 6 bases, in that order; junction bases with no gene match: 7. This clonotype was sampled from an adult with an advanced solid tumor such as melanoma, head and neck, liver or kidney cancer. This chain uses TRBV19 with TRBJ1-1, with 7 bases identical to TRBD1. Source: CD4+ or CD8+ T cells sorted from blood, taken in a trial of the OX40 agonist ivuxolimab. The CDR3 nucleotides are TGTGCCAGTAGTATTGGGCAGGGGGAGGCTGAAGCTTTCTTT. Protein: CASSIGQGEAEAFF.